The 11 T cell receptor beta chains given below trace back to one sample, sequenced in a study of CD8 T cells in Susac syndrome. cDNA came from 0.5 to 1 ug RNA primed by random hexamers. TCRdb re-called the immunoSEQ multiplex PCR reads through MiXCR, storing one row per CDR3 protein. The table includes under 250,000 distinct CDR3 sequences, roughly 95% detected once. The sequenced material came from CD4+ T cells from PBMCs. These TCRs come from a human donor with multiple sclerosis.

The rearrangement joins TRBV20-1 to TRBJ2-5, with D possibly called TRBD1 or TRBD2 (6 bases each). Germline assignment: CDR1 DFQATT and CDR2 SNEGSKA (reference sequence). V shed 2 bases and J shed 0 bases, with 13 bases lying between them. The CDR3 consists of 15 residues. The CDR3 loop reads CSARPGATYQETQYF. The CDR3 bases are TGCAGTGCTAGACCGGGGGCCACCTACCAAGAGACCCAGTACTTC.

The rearrangement uses TRBV15 and TRBJ2-3; D is perhaps TRBD1 or TRBD2 (5 bases each). The germline V gene has CDR1 LNHNV and CDR2 YYDKDF (reference sequence). V lost 1 base and J lost 1, with 12 bases in between. The CDR3 sequence is 16 residues long. The CDR3 here is CATSRVRGWGTDTQYF. CDR3 DNA sequence: TGTGCCACCAGCAGAGTGAGGGGTTGGGGCACAGATACGCAGTATTTT.

V gene TRBV7-3 combines with J gene TRBJ2-1; 11 bases are a match to TRBD2. CDR3 length equals 14 residues. J lost 15 bases, V lost 5 bases, and 12 bases had no gene match. The V gene's germline CDR1 is SGHTA and CDR2 FQGTGA. In nucleotides, the CDR3 is TGTGCCAGCAGCCCGGGACTAGCGGTTGAAGGGGCGTTCTTC. It encodes CASSPGLAVEGAFF.

The chain employs TRBV3-1 and TRBJ1-4, with a weak D call TRBD1 (6 bases). The CDR3 runs to 15 residues. Germline V gene sequence: CDR1 LGHDT, CDR2 YNNKEL (reference sequence). V gave up 0 bases and J gave up 7 bases, with 12 bases separating them. DNA of the CDR3: TGTGCCAGCAGCCAAGAGATGGGGGCGGGTGAAAAACTGTTTTTT. Translation: CASSQEMGAGEKLFF.

The genes are TRBV29-1 and TRBJ1-2; 7 bases match TRBD1. The CDR3 is 11 residues long. V trimming: 7 bases; J trimming: 8 bases; junction bases outside the gene matches: 7. Germline V gene lookup returns CDR1 SQVTM and CDR2 ANQGSEA. The DNA of the CDR3 is TGCAGCGCCCGGGACAGCGGGGGCTACACCTTC. This sequence encodes CSARDSGGYTF.

J is TRBJ2-5 and V is TRBV11-2; 8 nucleotides match TRBD2. Trimming took 6 bases from V and 0 from J; bases not matched to a gene: 6. This CDR3 has 15 residues. In germline, CDR1 is SGHAT, CDR2 FQNNGV. This CDR3 reads CASRLSGAYQETQYF. The CDR3 nucleotides are TGTGCCAGCAGACTTAGCGGGGCGTACCAAGAGACCCAGTACTTC.

The chain employs TRBV29-1 and TRBJ2-1; D not resolved. Germline V gives CDR1 SQVTM, CDR2 ANQGSEA. The germline V and J ends were trimmed by 4 bases and 0 bases, with 13 bases remaining between them. The CDR3 has 15 residues. The CDR3 sequence: CSVVGILGSYNEQFF. The CDR3 nucleotides read TGCAGCGTTGTGGGGATCCTCGGCTCCTACAATGAGCAGTTCTTC.

The rearrangement links TRBV10-2 to TRBJ1-2, with TRBD1 as a possible D gene (5 bases). The CDR3 spans 12 residues. The V and J ends lost 8 bases and 2 bases respectively, with 9 bases between them. Germline V gene lookup returns CDR1 WSHSY and CDR2 SAAADI. CDR3 coding DNA: TGCGCCAGCGGACAAACAAACTATGGCTACACCTTC. Amino acids: CASGQTNYGYTF.

The chain is built from TRBV5-1 and TRBJ1-5; D is unclear. The CDR3 runs to 16 residues. Between the trimmed V and J ends, which lost 0 bases and 0 bases, there was a span of 10 bases. Germline V gene lookup returns CDR1 SGHRS and CDR2 YFSETQ. CDR3 residues: CASSLDGSPSNQPQHF. DNA for the CDR3: TGCGCCAGCAGCTTGGATGGCAGCCCTAGCAATCAGCCCCAGCATTTT.

The gene calls are TRBV6-5 and TRBJ2-3; 7 bases fit TRBD2. The CDR3 has 13 amino acids. V shed 6 bases, J shed 4 bases, and the junction held 4 bases outside the gene matches. Germline V gene data show CDR1 as MNHEY and CDR2 as SVGAGI. This CDR3 is CASRRESADTQYF. The CDR3 DNA is TGTGCCAGCAGGCGGGAGTCGGCAGATACGCAGTATTTT.

This clonotype has just one count. J is TRBJ2-7 and V is TRBV6-6, with D tentatively TRBD2 (6 bases). Germline V gives CDR1 MNHNY, CDR2 SVGAGI (reference sequence). Between the trimmed V and J ends, which lost 6 bases and 3 bases, there was a span of 21 bases. The CDR3 covers 16 residues. The CDR3 region is CASSPLGGGVNYEQYF. CDR3 nucleotides: TGTGCCAGCAGCCCACTCGGGGGAGGAGTAAACTACGAGCAGTACTTC.